This T cell receptor (beta chain) was obtained from a study of beta chain features in type 1 diabetes. Study-wide results and limits: There was a moderate but significant shortening of TCRB CDR3s in all four CD4+ subsets of Type 1 diabetes patients.

With regard to this clone: Its antigen is still unknown.

Isolated RNA was reverse transcribed in full, so expressed TCRB transcripts were sequenced. Sequencing was performed with immunoSEQ multiplex PCR; in TCRdb, only in-frame clones are kept and a portion is missing. The data show some 250,000 clones, approximately 11% seen once. Trimming removed 1 base from V and 2 bases from J; junction bases left unmatched: 2. Germline V lookup: CDR1 SGDLS, CDR2 YYNGEE. The CDR3 is 15 residues long. This rearrangement joins TRBV9 to TRBJ2-2; 7 bases agree with TRBD2. The sequencing sample was made of naive CD4+ T cells from blood. The source is a young man with type 1 diabetes. CDR3 loop: CASSVRGENTGELFF. DNA for the CDR3: TGTGCCAGCAGCGTACGGGGGGAAAACACCGGGGAGCTGTTTTTT.